The 9 T cell receptor beta chains below all came from one sample that was sequenced in a study of T cells after yellow fever vaccination. Each CDR3 protein gets one entry after TCRdb re-called the 5' RACE reads with MiXCR. The sample gives 250,000 to 400,000 distinct CDR3 sequences, around 4.4% of which show up once; roughly a fifth is in the top ten. This sample comprised PBMCs, obtained 15 days after the yellow fever booster vaccination. The receptors come from a man younger than 35 who received the YFV17D yellow fever vaccine.

With regard to this clonotype: The junction departs from germline at one end; a sequencing error may be responsible. The chain links TRBV20-1 to TRBJ2-2; TRBD1 matches at 7 bases. The CDR3 runs to 14 residues. The germline gives CDR1 DFQATT, CDR2 SNEGSKA (reference sequence). In DNA, the CDR3 is TGCAGCGCCACCGAGGGGGCGAAAACCGGGGAGCTGTTTTTT. It translates to CSATEGAKTGELFF.

This clonotype was detected a few times. The chain has TRBV6-2 or TRBV6-3 and TRBJ1-5; D is perhaps TRBD1 (6 bases). The CDR3 consists of 17 residues. V was cut by 5 bases and J by 2 bases, with 19 bases left in between. CDR1 is MNHEY and CDR2 is SVGEGT in the germline V gene. CDR3 sequence reads: CASSLGTPPRGNQPQHF. As DNA, the CDR3 is TGTGCCAGCAGTCTCGGGACACCTCCACGGGGCAATCAGCCCCAGCATTTT.

Only a few counts were recorded for this clonotype. The rearrangement joins TRBV20-1 to TRBJ2-2; 7 bases map to TRBD1. CDR3 size: 15 residues. Per germline, CDR1 DFQATT and CDR2 SNEGSKA (reference sequence). V was clipped by 6 bases and J by 4 bases; unmatched bases: 11. The CDR3 coding sequence is TGCAGTGCCGAAGAGGGGGCAGGGCCCACCGGGGAGCTGTTTTTT. Its translation is CSAEEGAGPTGELFF.

This clonotype was detected ten times or more. V and J are TRBV6-5 and TRBJ2-1; maybe TRBD1 (6 bases). CDR1 and CDR2 from the germline V gene are MNHEY and SVGAGI. This CDR3 is 14 amino acids long. The ends were cut back, 6 bases at V and 1 base at J, with 10 bases in the middle. CDR3 protein: CASRLQGSYNEQFF. CDR3 nucleotides: TGTGCCAGCAGGTTACAGGGATCCTACAATGAGCAGTTCTTC.

Only a few counts were recorded for this clonotype. The J gene is TRBJ1-1, the V gene TRBV12-3 or TRBV12-4; 7 bases agree with TRBD1. V was clipped by 6 bases and J by 1 base; unmatched bases: 5. The CDR3 loop spans 14 amino acids. The CDR3 bases are TGTGCCAGCAGACGGGACAGTCAGAACACTGAAGCTTTCTTT. As protein: CASRRDSQNTEAFF.

This clonotype has at least ten counts. The chain links TRBV27 to TRBJ1-5; maybe TRBD1 (5 bases). This CDR3 is 15 amino acids long. Germline loops: CDR1 MNHEY, CDR2 SMNVEV (reference sequence). V was shortened by 6 bases and J by 4 bases, with 16 bases between the two germline ends. The DNA for the CDR3 is TGTGCCAGCAGCCAGGGAACCCAGGGTAATCAGCCCCAGCATTTT. Protein product: CASSQGTQGNQPQHF.

This chain connects TRBV5-1 to TRBJ2-1; the D is unclear. CDR1 SGHRS and CDR2 YFSETQ come from the germline V gene. V was clipped by 0 bases and J by 8 bases, with 6 bases between them. CDR3 length equals 12 residues. The CDR3 loop reads CASSLDSYEQFF. CDR3 DNA: TGCGCCAGCAGCTTGGATTCCTATGAGCAGTTCTTC.

This clonotype was found many times. CDR3 sequence reads: CASSLAVSPTGELFF. The CDR3 region has the DNA TGCGCCAGCAGCTTGGCCGTGTCGCCGACCGGGGAGCTGTTTTTT. This sequence joins TRBV5-1 and TRBJ2-2; D unresolved. CDR3 length equals 15 residues. V dropped 0 bases and J dropped 5 bases, with 11 bases sitting between them. Per germline, CDR1 SGHRS and CDR2 YFSETQ.

This clonotype was seen at least ten times. The chain recombines TRBV27 with TRBJ2-7, with 7 bases that match TRBD1. The CDR3 covers 12 residues. The junction had 6 bases not matched to a gene; V was cut back by 6 bases and J by 7 bases. The germline V gene encodes CDR1 MNHEY and CDR2 SMNVEV (reference sequence). The CDR3 is CASSITGEEQYF. CDR3 bases: TGTGCCAGCAGCATAACAGGGGAGGAGCAGTACTTC.